The clone carrying this T cell receptor beta chain was observed a single time. The antigen remains unidentified. The data belong to a study of blood T cells in healthy people across ages. CDR3 size: 14 residues. Germline V lookup: CDR1 PRHDT, CDR2 FYEKMQ (reference sequence). Each sample had at least 6 million PBMCs isolated. A sample-barcoded 5' primer and a J-beta primer mix were used in a second PCR of about 7 to 12 cycles. MiXCR, run by TCRdb on the 5' RACE reads, gives a single entry per CDR3 protein. The top ten hold over 30% of the sample, which has about 640,000 distinct CDR3 sequences, approximately 59% seen once. Study findings and constraints: Whereas aged donors had fewer naive CD4+ cells, long-lived donors had more of them and higher diversity.

The chain combines TRBV13 with TRBJ2-4, with D unresolved. Matching the DNA end better, TRBJ2-5 makes the J call doubtful. The TCR comes from a man between 60 and 75 years old in good health. Material for sequencing was blood. CDR3: CASSSSSSGETQYF. CDR3 DNA: TGTGCCAGCAGCTCCAGTAGCTCTGGGGAGACCCAGTACTTC.